A single sample is the source of the 26 T cell receptor beta chains below, sequenced in a study of long-term antiretroviral therapy in people with HIV (dated by TCRdb to between 2022 and 2023). The immunoSEQ hsTCRB v3.0 assay was used at survey level resolution for TRB variable region sequencing. TCRdb took over this immuneACCESS table, retaining in-frame rearrangements with V and J assigned. Such tables are incomplete; in checked studies, under half of the missing clones stem from an unresolved V gene, and the remainder is unexplained. This sample comprises about 24,000 clones, about nine tenths of them detected only once. The top ten clones comprise roughly 7% of the sample. Source: unsorted PBMCs, taken 1.8 years before starting antiretroviral therapy. These receptors were obtained from a woman in her twenties or thirties with HIV.

This chain uses TRBV6-1 with TRBJ2-1; tentative D call: TRBD2 (5 bases). This CDR3 has 13 residues. V was cut by 8 bases and J by 8 bases, with 16 bases left in between. The germline gives CDR1 MNHNS, CDR2 SASEGT. CDR3 protein: CASSGLIKHEQFF. DNA of the CDR3: TGTGCCAGCTCCGGACTGATCAAGCATGAGCAGTTCTTC.

This clone was recorded once. This chain joins TRBV7-9 and TRBJ1-5; D unclear. The germline gives CDR1 SEHNR, CDR2 FQNEAQ (reference sequence). The CDR3 has 12 amino acids. Trimming shortened V by 1 base and J by 8 bases, and 6 bases separated the two germline ends. This CDR3 is CASSLETEPQHF. The CDR3 region has the DNA TGTGCCAGCAGCTTAGAGACTGAGCCCCAGCATTTT.

The V gene is TRBV30, the J gene TRBJ1-2; 10 bases fit TRBD1. The CDR3 consists of 12 residues. J lost 7 bases, V lost 3 bases, and 2 bases had no gene match. The germline gives CDR1 GTSNPN, CDR2 SVGIG (reference sequence). CDR3 in amino acids: CAWRDRGGGYTF. Here the CDR3 DNA reads TGTGCCTGGAGGGACAGGGGGGGTGGCTACACCTTC. The variable domain in full, completed from reference TRBV30 and TRBJ1-2, reads SQTIHQWPATLVQPVGSPLSLECTVEGTSNPNLYWYRQAAGRGLQLLFYSVGIGQISSEVPQNLSASRPQDRQFILSSKKLLLSDSGFYLCAWRDRGGGYTFGSGTRLTVV.

This clone was recorded a few times. The V call is TRBV7-3, the J call TRBJ1-6, with D hard to call. Germline lookup yields CDR1 SGHTA and CDR2 FQGTGA. Trimming stripped 0 bases from V and 7 bases from J, with 7 bases between. The CDR3 consists of 14 residues. CDR3 residues: CASSLTGLNSPLHF. CDR3 DNA sequence: TGTGCCAGCAGCTTAACAGGGCTCAATTCACCCCTCCACTTT.

Comment on this clone: The sample contains more than one DNA sequence encoding this CDR3. This rearrangement joins TRBV30 to TRBJ1-6; D is perhaps TRBD1 (6 bases). Trimming stripped 0 bases from V and 7 bases from J, with 25 bases between. The CDR3 totals 19 residues. Germline assignment: CDR1 GTSNPN and CDR2 SVGIG (reference sequence). For the CDR3, the DNA is TGTGCCTGGAGTGTGGGGGCCGACAGTTTTCGGCCCCTAAATTCACCCCTCCACTTT. Translated, it gives CAWSVGADSFRPLNSPLHF.

The CDR3 reads CASSPDAVYRSGNTIYF. The CDR3 DNA reads as TGTGCCAGCTCCCCGGATGCTGTTTACCGCTCTGGAAACACCATATATTTT. The V call is TRBV18, the J call TRBJ1-3; no firm D call. CDR1 is KGHSH, CDR2 LQKENI, per germline. CDR3 length equals 17 residues. The V end was cut by 6 bases, the J end by 0 bases, with 18 bases between.

The sample holds a few counts of this clone. The V and J genes are TRBV11-2 and TRBJ2-7; D unresolved. V shed 5 bases and J shed 3 bases, with 5 bases lying between them. This CDR3 is built from 11 residues. Germline lookup yields CDR1 SGHAT and CDR2 FQNNGV. In DNA form, the CDR3 reads TGTGCCAGCAGCATTCTCTACGAGCAGTACGTC. Amino acids: CASSILYEQYV.

This clone was seen just once. The chain links TRBV9 to TRBJ2-2, with D uncertain. Per the germline V gene, CDR1 is SGDLS and CDR2 is YYNGEE. The CDR3 spans 16 residues. Trimming cost V 4 bases and J 3 bases, with 16 bases left between them. The CDR3 spells CASSTRTVLDTGELFF. DNA for the CDR3: TGTGCCAGCAGCACCCGGACGGTACTGGACACCGGGGAGCTGTTTTTT.

The V gene is TRBV4-1, the J gene TRBJ2-3, with D possibly matching TRBD1 (6 bases). Germline V CDR1 and CDR2: MGHRA, YSYEKL. This CDR3 contains 13 residues. V was trimmed by 8 bases and J by 1 base, leaving 10 bases between them. The CDR3 is CASRRTGTDTQYF. DNA of the CDR3: TGCGCCAGCCGTCGGACAGGCACAGATACGCAGTATTTT.

The rearrangement uses TRBV10-3 and TRBJ2-2; no reliable D call. The CDR3 length is 14 residues. Germline CDR1 and CDR2: ENHRY and SYGVKD. The ends were cut back, 7 bases at V and 0 bases at J, with 9 bases in the middle. CDR3 in DNA: TGTGCCATCACTACAGACCCGAACACCGGGGAGCTGTTTTTT. Its translation is CAITTDPNTGELFF.

This chain connects TRBV4-1 to TRBJ2-5, with TRBD1 as a possible D gene (5 bases). Per the germline V gene, CDR1 is MGHRA and CDR2 is YSYEKL. The V gene lost 1 base and the J gene lost 5 bases, with 17 bases spanning the gap. CDR3 length: 16 residues. CDR3 in DNA: TGCGCCAGCAGCCAAGGTGTAGGGGAAGTGGCCGAGACCCAGTACTTC. The encoded protein is CASSQGVGEVAETQYF.

The rearrangement uses TRBV14 and TRBJ2-3; 10 positions match TRBD2. V dropped 4 bases and J dropped 0; count of bases not matched to a gene: 10. The CDR3 contains 18 residues. Germline CDR1 reads SGHDN; CDR2 reads FVKESK. This CDR3 is CASSPLSGGAKSTDTQYF. The CDR3 DNA reads as TGTGCCAGCAGCCCCCTGAGCGGGGGGGCAAAAAGCACAGATACGCAGTATTTT.

The gene calls are TRBV2 and TRBJ1-6, with TRBD1 as a possible D gene (6 bases). The germline V gene has CDR1 SNHLY and CDR2 FYNNEI. The CDR3 totals 14 residues. V lost 7 bases and J 7 bases, leaving 14 bases between the germline ends. CDR3 DNA: TGTGCCAGCAAAGGGGGACGGGGAAATTCACCCCTCCACTTT. It yields the protein CASKGGRGNSPLHF.

This chain connects TRBV7-3 to TRBJ1-2, with unresolved D. CDR3 length: 12 amino acids. The germline CDR1 and CDR2 sequences are SGHTA and FQGTGA. V gave up 10 bases and J gave up 5 bases, with 14 bases separating them. For the CDR3, the DNA is TGTGCCATAACCGGGTCCTTATATGGCTACACCTTC. As protein: CAITGSLYGYTF.

This clone was recorded a few times. This sequence joins TRBV5-6 and TRBJ2-7; D could derive from TRBD1 or TRBD2 (6 bases each). The CDR3 runs to 14 residues. V dropped 0 bases and J dropped 2 bases, with 9 bases sitting between them. The germline V gene encodes CDR1 SGHDT and CDR2 YYEEEE. CDR3 sequence: CASSLGGDTYEQYV. DNA of the CDR3: TGTGCCAGCAGCTTGGGGGGGGACACCTACGAGCAGTACGTC.

The CDR3 DNA reads TGTGCCTGGAGCGCCCAAGGCAGAGCAACTAATGAAAAACTGTTTTTT. Translated, it gives CAWSAQGRATNEKLFF. This rearrangement joins TRBV30 to TRBJ1-4, with D unresolved. Germline CDR1 is GTSNPN and CDR2 is SVGIG (reference sequence). V was clipped by 3 bases and J by 0 bases, with 14 bases between them. CDR3 size: 16 residues.

The genes are TRBV12-5 and TRBJ2-2; no firm D call. Trimming pared 1 base from V and 3 bases from J, leaving 9 bases between. Germline CDR1 LGHNT, CDR2 FRNRAP. The CDR3 consists of 15 residues. The CDR3 nucleotides read TGTGCTAGTGGTTTGGCCACTGTCGACACCGGGGAGCTGTTTTTT. Translated, it gives CASGLATVDTGELFF.

V usage is TRBV5-8 and J usage is TRBJ1-4; 7 bases match TRBD1. V dropped 1 base and J dropped 5; count of bases not matched to a gene: 2. Germline lookup yields CDR1 SGHTS and CDR2 YDEGEE. The CDR3 consists of 14 residues. CDR3 sequence reads: CASSLRDRNEKLFF. The CDR3 bases are TGTGCCAGCAGCTTGCGGGACAGAAATGAAAAACTGTTTTTT.

V and J are TRBV27 and TRBJ1-4; 8 bases are a match to TRBD1. The germline V gene encodes CDR1 MNHEY and CDR2 SMNVEV (reference sequence). The CDR3 consists of 16 residues. Losses at the gene ends were 5 bases for V and 8 bases for J; bases not matched to a gene: 13. The CDR3 sequence is CASSPRRTGSWEKLFF. CDR3 bases: TGTGCCAGCAGTCCAAGGAGGACAGGGAGTTGGGAAAAACTGTTTTTT.

This chain connects TRBV7-9 to TRBJ2-1; the D gene could be TRBD1 or TRBD2 (5 bases each). The CDR3 totals 15 residues. Per the germline V gene, CDR1 is SEHNR and CDR2 is FQNEAQ (reference sequence). V lost 6 bases, J lost 4 bases, and 16 bases lay in between. DNA for the CDR3: TGTGCCAGCAGTAGTTACCGGGACCAGTACAATGAGCAGTTCTTC. Translation gives CASSSYRDQYNEQFF.

The chain has TRBV2 and TRBJ1-1; D is uncertain. This CDR3 region has 10 residues. The germline gives CDR1 SNHLY, CDR2 FYNNEI. V lost 8 bases to trimming and J lost 10 bases, with 11 bases between them. CDR3 region: CASGRERAFF. In DNA, the CDR3 is TGTGCCAGCGGGCGGGAGCGAGCTTTCTTT.

The rearrangement joins TRBV2 to TRBJ2-1; 7 positions agree with TRBD2. CDR1 SNHLY and CDR2 FYNNEI come from the germline V gene. With 4 bases clipped from V and 7 bases from J, the junction kept 10 bases outside the gene matches. The CDR3 extends over 15 amino acids. The DNA of the CDR3 is TGTGCCAGCAGTGCCCACGGGGGGAACCGGAATGAGCAGTTCTTC. This gives the protein CASSAHGGNRNEQFF.

V gene TRBV30 combines with J gene TRBJ2-1, with D uncertain. The CDR3 consists of 13 residues. Germline V gene data show CDR1 as GTSNPN and CDR2 as SVGIG (reference sequence). V lost 0 bases, J lost 12 bases, and 15 bases lay in between. CDR3 sequence reads: CAWSVSLGWGQFF. The CDR3 DNA follows: TGTGCCTGGAGTGTGAGTCTCGGGTGGGGGCAGTTCTTC. Drawing the rest from reference TRBV30 and TRBJ2-1, the complete variable domain is SQTIHQWPATLVQPVGSPLSLECTVEGTSNPNLYWYRQAAGRGLQLLFYSVGIGQISSEVPQNLSASRPQDRQFILSSKKLLLSDSGFYLCAWSVSLGWGQFFGPGTRLTVL.

The chain combines TRBV7-3 with TRBJ1-1; TRBD1 might be the D (6 bases). Germline V gene lookup returns CDR1 SGHTA and CDR2 FQGTGA. The V and J ends lost 5 bases and 10 bases respectively, with 17 bases between them. The CDR3 length is 13 residues. The CDR3 protein is CASSPPSGQGAFF. In DNA, the CDR3 is TGTGCCAGCAGCCCCCCGTCGGGACAAGGAGCTTTCTTT.

The rearrangement joins TRBV9 to TRBJ1-6; D call uncertain. CDR3 length equals 16 residues. V lost 3 bases, J lost 11 bases, and 21 bases lay in between. Germline-derived CDR1 and CDR2 are SGDLS and YYNGEE. The CDR3 here is CASSDGNFGLIAPLHF. CDR3 DNA sequence: TGTGCCAGCAGCGACGGGAATTTTGGGCTTATAGCACCCCTCCACTTT.

V usage is TRBV9 and J usage is TRBJ2-5; a weak D match, TRBD1 (6 bases). The germline V and J ends were trimmed by 7 bases and 5 bases, with 15 bases remaining between them. The CDR3 has 13 amino acids. The germline V gene encodes CDR1 SGDLS and CDR2 YYNGEE. The DNA of the CDR3 is TGTGCCAGCGGGCGACAGGCCGAGGAGACCCAGTACTTC. It is translated as CASGRQAEETQYF.